The 8 T cell receptor beta chains below all came from one sample that was sequenced in a study of blood T cell repertoires in COVID-19. The protocol was immunoSEQ multiplex PCR, while the TCRdb copy is restricted to in-frame clones and leaves out a portion. The sample consists of roughly 320,000 clones, approximately 85% of them appearing once. Sequencing was performed on peripheral blood. These receptors all stem from a human donor in a cohort sampled during active COVID-19.

V gene TRBV18 combines with J gene TRBJ2-6; TRBD1 agrees at 11 bases. Germline CDR1 and CDR2: KGHSH and LQKENI. The CDR3 runs 19 residues. V lost 4 bases and J lost 1; bases outside the gene matches: 9. The CDR3 coding sequence is TGTGCCAGCTCACTCACGGACAGGGGGCTATTATCTGGGGCCAACGTCCTGACTTTC. Translated: CASSLTDRGLLSGANVLTF.

V gene TRBV19 combines with J gene TRBJ1-1, with TRBD1 matching 7 bases. Trimming cost V 6 bases and J 1 base; bases outside gene matches: 11. Germline V gene data show CDR1 as LNHDA and CDR2 as SQIVND (reference sequence). The CDR3 is 16 residues long. CDR3 in amino acids: CASSPKTGTANTEAFF. The CDR3 coding sequence is TGTGCCAGTAGCCCTAAAACCGGGACAGCGAACACTGAAGCTTTCTTT.

The chain joins TRBV19 to TRBJ2-5, with TRBD2 matching 12 bases. The CDR3 totals 15 residues. The V gene end was trimmed by 7 bases and the J gene end by 5 bases; junction bases not matched to a gene: 8. The germline gives CDR1 LNHDA, CDR2 SQIVND (reference sequence). CDR3 sequence reads: CASTAGTSGRETQYF. As DNA, the CDR3 is TGTGCCAGTACGGCCGGGACTAGCGGGCGGGAGACCCAGTACTTC.

CDR3: CASSRQGSYEQYF. DNA of the CDR3: TGCGCCAGCAGCCGCCAGGGGTCCTACGAGCAGTACTTC. The rearrangement joins TRBV5-1 to TRBJ2-7; D is possibly TRBD1 (6 bases). Per germline, CDR1 SGHRS and CDR2 YFSETQ. CDR3 length equals 13 residues. Between the trimmed V and J ends, which lost 4 bases and 1 base, there was a span of 9 bases.

This sequence joins TRBV9 and TRBJ2-7; 9 nucleotides align to TRBD1. This CDR3 region has 14 residues. Germline lookup yields CDR1 SGDLS and CDR2 YYNGEE. Germline trimming cut 7 bases from V and 4 bases from J; bases unmatched to any gene: 9. CDR3 DNA sequence: TGTGCCAGCGGTCCGGGACAGGGTTTATACGAGCAGTACTTC. Residues: CASGPGQGLYEQYF.

The CDR3 DNA follows: TGTGCCAGCTCGGGGCAGTTCAACACTGAAGCTTTCTTT. Residues: CASSGQFNTEAFF. The chain has TRBV18 and TRBJ1-1, with a tentative D call TRBD1 (5 bases). The ends were cut back, 6 bases at V and 2 bases at J, with 10 bases in the middle. This CDR3 spans 13 amino acids. Germline V gene sequence: CDR1 KGHSH, CDR2 LQKENI.

The rearrangement links TRBV6-5 to TRBJ1-2, with D uncertain. The length of the CDR3 is 13 residues. Germline assignment: CDR1 MNHEY and CDR2 SVGAGI. V dropped 11 bases and J dropped 0 bases, with 13 bases sitting between them. The CDR3 DNA sequence: TGTGCCTCAAACGGAGTGGCTAACTATGGCTACACCTTC. Amino acid sequence: CASNGVANYGYTF.

The V call is TRBV7-3, the J call TRBJ2-6, with D perhaps TRBD1 (6 bases). Germline lookup yields CDR1 SGHTA and CDR2 FQGTGA. Trimming cost V 4 bases and J 0 bases, with 16 bases left between them. This CDR3 has 18 amino acids. The CDR3 DNA is TGTGCCAGCAGCTCTGGACAGAGTTACCCCTCTGGGGCCAACGTCCTGACTTTC. Amino acids: CASSSGQSYPSGANVLTF.